This record covers a single T cell receptor beta chain. Its antigen remains unknown. The CDR3 is cut off 3 residues early in the read; its end comes from the germline J gene. This sample was taken from a study of Tregs in tolerant kidney transplant recipients. The CDR3 has 18 amino acids. The germline CDR1 and CDR2 sequences are KGHSH and LQKENI. Between the trimmed V and J ends, which lost 2 bases and 4 bases, there was a span of 20 bases. Assay: immunoSEQ multiplex PCR; the TCRdb copy retains only in-frame clones and omits some. The sample data list roughly 50,000 clones. CD4+CD25+CD127- Tregs, CD4+CD25- non-Tregs, CD4 and CD8 cells were sorted. Study observations and caveats: Nucleotide sequences could not be compared across some patients' samples due to primer changes. Expanding Tregs on activated donor B cells appeared to best identify donor-specific TCRbeta clones. Antigen-driven expansion was suggested because donor-specific Tregs expanded more than all Tregs in tolerant patients.

This TCR was sampled from a human donor who received a combined kidney and bone marrow transplant. This chain links TRBV18 with TRBJ2-2; possible D gene TRBD2, 6 bases. Sequenced here: CD4+ T cells from blood, sampled before the transplant. The CDR3 protein is CASSPKFGGADGTGELFF. The sequenced CDR3 bases are TGTGCCAGCTCACCAAAATTTGGAGGGGCCGATGGCACCGGGGAG. Using reference TRBV18 and TRBJ2-2 for the parts outside the CDR3, the full variable domain is NAGVMQNPRHLVRRRGQEARLRCSPMKGHSHVYWYRQLPEEGLKFMVYLQKENIIDESGMPKERFSAEFPKEGPSILRIQQVVRGDSAAYFCASSPKFGGADGTGELFFGEGSRLTVL.